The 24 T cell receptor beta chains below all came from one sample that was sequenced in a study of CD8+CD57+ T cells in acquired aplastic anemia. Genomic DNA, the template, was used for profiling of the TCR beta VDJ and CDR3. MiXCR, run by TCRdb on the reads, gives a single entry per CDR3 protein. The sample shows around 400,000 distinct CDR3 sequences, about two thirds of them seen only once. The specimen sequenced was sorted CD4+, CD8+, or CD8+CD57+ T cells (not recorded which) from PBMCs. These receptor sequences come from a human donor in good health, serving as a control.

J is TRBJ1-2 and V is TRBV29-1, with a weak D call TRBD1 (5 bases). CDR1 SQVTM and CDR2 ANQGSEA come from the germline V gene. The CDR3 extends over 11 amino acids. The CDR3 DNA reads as TGCACCGGTATTTTAGGGGCCGGCTACACCTTC. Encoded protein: CTGILGAGYTF.

CDR3 sequence (DNA): TGCGCCAGCAGTGATGCGGGGTGCTCGTCCACCGAACAGTTCTTC. This translates into CASSDAGCSSTEQFF. J is TRBJ2-7 and V is TRBV10-2; D possibly corresponds to TRBD2 (6 bases). Near its end, the DNA agrees better with TRBJ2-1, so the J call may be wrong. Germline lookup yields CDR1 WSHSY and CDR2 SAAADI. This CDR3 comprises 15 residues.

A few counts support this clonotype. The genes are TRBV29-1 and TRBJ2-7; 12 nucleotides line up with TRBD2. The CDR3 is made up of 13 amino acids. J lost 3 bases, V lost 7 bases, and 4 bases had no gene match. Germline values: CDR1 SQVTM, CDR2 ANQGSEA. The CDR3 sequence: CSARLAGVYEQYF. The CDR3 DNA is TGCAGCGCCAGACTAGCGGGAGTCTACGAGCAGTACTTC.

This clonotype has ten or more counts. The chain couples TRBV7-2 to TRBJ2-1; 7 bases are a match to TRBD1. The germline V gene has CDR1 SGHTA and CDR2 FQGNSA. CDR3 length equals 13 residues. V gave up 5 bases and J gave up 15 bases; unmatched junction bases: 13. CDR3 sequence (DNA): TGTGCCAGCAGCCCACCATGGACAGGCGTTCGGTTCTTC. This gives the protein CASSPPWTGVRFF.

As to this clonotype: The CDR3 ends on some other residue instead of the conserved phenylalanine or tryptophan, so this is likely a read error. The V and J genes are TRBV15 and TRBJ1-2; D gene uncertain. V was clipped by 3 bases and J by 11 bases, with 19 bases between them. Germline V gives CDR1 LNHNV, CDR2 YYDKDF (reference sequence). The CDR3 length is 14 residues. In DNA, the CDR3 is TGTGCCACCAGCAGTGCTTTGGTTGCTTATGCTTACACCGGC. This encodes CATSSALVAYAYTG.

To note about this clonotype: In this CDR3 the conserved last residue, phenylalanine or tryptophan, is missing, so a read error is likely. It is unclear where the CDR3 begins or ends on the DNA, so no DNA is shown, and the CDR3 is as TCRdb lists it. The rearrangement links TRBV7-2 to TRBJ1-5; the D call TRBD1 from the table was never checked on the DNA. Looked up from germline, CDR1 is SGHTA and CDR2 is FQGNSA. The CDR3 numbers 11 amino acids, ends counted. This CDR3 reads CASSLEEPGHE.

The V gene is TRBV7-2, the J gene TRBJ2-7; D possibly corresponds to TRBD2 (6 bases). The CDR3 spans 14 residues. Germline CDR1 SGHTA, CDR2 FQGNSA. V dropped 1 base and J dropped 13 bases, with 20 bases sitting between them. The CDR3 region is CASSLVGRWYEDYF. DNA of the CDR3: TGTGCCAGCAGCTTAGTGGGGAGGTGGTACGAGGATTACTTC. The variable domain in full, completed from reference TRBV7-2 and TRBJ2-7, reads GAGVSQSPSNKVTEKGKDVELRCDPISGHTALYWYRQSLGQGLEFLIYFQGNSAPDKSGLPSDRFSAERTGGSVSTLTIQRTQQEDSAVYLCASSLVGRWYEDYFGPGTRLTVT.

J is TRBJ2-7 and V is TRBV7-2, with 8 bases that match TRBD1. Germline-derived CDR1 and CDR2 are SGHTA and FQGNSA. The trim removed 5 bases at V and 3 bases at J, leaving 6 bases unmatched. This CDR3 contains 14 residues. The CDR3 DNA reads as TGTGCCAGCAGCCCACCGGACAGGGACTACGAGCAGTACTTC. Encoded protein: CASSPPDRDYEQYF.

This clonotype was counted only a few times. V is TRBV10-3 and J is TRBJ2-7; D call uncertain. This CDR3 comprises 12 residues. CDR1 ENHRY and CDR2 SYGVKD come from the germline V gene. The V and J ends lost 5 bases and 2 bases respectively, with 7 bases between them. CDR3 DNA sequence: TGTGCCATCAGTCCGGCGACCTACGAGCAGTACTTC. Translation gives CAISPATYEQYF.

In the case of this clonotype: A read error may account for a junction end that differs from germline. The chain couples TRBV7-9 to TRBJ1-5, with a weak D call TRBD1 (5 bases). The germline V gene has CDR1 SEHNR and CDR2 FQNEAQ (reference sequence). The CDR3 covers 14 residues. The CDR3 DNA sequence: TGTGCCAGCAGCCCACCCGGGACGGATAATTCACCCCACTTT. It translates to CASSPPGTDNSPHF.

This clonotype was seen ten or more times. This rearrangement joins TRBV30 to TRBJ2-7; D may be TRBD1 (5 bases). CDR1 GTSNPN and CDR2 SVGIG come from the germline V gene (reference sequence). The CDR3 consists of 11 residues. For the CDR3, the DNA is TGTGGGGGCGGCCGGGCCTACGAGCAGTACTTC. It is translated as CGGGRAYEQYF.

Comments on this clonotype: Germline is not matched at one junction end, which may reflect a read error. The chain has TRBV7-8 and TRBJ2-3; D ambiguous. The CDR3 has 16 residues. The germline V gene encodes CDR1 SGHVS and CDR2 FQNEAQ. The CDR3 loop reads CASSHGWGSSTDTQYF. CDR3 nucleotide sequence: TGTGCCAGCAGCCATGGCTGGGGTTCCAGCACAGATACGCAGTATTTC.

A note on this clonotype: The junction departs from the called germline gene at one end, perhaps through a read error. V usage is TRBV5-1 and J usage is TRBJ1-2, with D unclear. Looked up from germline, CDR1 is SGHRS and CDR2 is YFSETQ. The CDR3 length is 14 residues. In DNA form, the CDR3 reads TGTGCCAGCACCCACAGCGAGACTAACTATGGCTACACCTTC. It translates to CASTHSETNYGYTF.

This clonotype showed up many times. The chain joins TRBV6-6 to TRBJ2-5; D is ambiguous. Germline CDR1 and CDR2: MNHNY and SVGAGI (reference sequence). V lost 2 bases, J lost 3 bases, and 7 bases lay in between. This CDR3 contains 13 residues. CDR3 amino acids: CASSYGAEETQYF. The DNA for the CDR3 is TGTGCCAGCAGTTACGGCGCAGAAGAGACCCAGTACTTC.

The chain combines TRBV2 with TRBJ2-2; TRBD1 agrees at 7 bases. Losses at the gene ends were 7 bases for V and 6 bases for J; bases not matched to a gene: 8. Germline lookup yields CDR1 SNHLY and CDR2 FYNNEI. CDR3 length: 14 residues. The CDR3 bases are TGTGCCAGCATAGGACAGGCCGGGGCCGGGGAGCTGTTTTTT. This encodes CASIGQAGAGELFF.

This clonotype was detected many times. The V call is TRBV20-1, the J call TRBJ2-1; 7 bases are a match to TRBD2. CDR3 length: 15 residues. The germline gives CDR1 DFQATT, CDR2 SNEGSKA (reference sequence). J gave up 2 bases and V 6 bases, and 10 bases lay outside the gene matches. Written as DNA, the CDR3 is TGCAGTGCAAAAAGCGGGGTAGACGCCTACAATGAGCAGTTCTTC. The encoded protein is CSAKSGVDAYNEQFF.

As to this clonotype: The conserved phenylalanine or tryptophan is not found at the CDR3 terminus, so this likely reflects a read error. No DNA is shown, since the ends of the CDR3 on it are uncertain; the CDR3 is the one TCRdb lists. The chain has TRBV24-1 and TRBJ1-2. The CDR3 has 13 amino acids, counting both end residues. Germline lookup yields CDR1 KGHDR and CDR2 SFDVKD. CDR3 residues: CATSAGYEQCFGP.

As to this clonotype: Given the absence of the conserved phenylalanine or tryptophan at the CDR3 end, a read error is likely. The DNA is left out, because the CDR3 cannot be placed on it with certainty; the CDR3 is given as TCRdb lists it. This CDR3 reads CASSRGRDYGHTL. The rearrangement uses TRBV7-2 and TRBJ1-2; the DNA was not compared with TRBD1, the D call given in the table. The CDR3 is made up of 13 amino acids, end residues included. Germline V gene lookup returns CDR1 SGHTA and CDR2 FQGNSA.

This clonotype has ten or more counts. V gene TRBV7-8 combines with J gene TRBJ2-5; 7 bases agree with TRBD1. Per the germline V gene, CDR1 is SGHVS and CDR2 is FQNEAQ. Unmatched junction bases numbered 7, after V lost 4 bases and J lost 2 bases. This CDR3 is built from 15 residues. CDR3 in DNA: TGTGCCAGCAGCTCCAGAGGGGGCGGACAAGAGACCCAGTACTTC. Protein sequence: CASSSRGGGQETQYF. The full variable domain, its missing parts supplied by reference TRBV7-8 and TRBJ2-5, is GAGVSQSPRYKVAKRGQDVALRCDPISGHVSLFWYQQALGQGPEFLTYFQNEAQLDKSGLPSDRFFAERPEGSVSTLKIQRTQQEDSAVYLCASSSRGGGQETQYFGPGTRLLVL.

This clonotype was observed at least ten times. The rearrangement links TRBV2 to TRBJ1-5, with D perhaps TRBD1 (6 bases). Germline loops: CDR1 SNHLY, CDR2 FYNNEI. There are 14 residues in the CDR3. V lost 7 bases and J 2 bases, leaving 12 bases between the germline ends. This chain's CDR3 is CASTRGSGNQPQHF. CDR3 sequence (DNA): TGTGCCAGCACCAGGGGATCGGGCAATCAGCCCCAGCATTTT.

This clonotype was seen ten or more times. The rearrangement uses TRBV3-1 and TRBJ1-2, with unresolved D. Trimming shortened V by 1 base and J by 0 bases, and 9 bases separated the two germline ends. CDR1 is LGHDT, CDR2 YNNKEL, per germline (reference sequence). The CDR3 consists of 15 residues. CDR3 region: CASSQGAETNYGYTF. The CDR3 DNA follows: TGTGCCAGCAGCCAAGGGGCGGAAACTAACTATGGCTACACCTTC. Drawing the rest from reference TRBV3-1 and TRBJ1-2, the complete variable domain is DTAVSQTPKYLVTQMGNDKSIKCEQNLGHDTMYWYKQDSKKFLKIMFSYNNKELIINETVPNRFSPKSPDKAHLNLHINSLELGDSAVYFCASSQGAETNYGYTFGSGTRLTVV.

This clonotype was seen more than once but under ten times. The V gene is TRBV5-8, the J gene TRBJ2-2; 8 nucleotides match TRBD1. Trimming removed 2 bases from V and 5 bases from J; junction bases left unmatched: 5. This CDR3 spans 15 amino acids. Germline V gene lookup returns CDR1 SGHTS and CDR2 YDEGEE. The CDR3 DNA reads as TGTGCCAGCAGCTTCGGCAGGGGGCGGACCGGGGAGCTGTTTTTT. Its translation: CASSFGRGRTGELFF. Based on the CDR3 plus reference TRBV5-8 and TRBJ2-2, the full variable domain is EAGVTQSPTHLIKTRGQQATLRCSPISGHTSVYWYQQALGLGLQFLLWYDEGEERNRGNFPPRFSGRQFPNYSSELNVNALELEDSALYLCASSFGRGRTGELFFGEGSRLTVL.

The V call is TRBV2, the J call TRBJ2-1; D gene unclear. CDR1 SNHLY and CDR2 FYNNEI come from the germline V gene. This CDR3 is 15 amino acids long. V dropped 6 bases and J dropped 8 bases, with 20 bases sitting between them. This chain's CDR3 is CASSRASGISDEQFF. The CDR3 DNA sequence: TGTGCCAGCAGCCGGGCGAGTGGTATCTCCGATGAGCAGTTCTTC.

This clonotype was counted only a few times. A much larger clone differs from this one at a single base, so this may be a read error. The CDR3 DNA reads as TGTGCCGGTAGTATAGTAGCAAGGACAGGAGGAAATTCACCCCTCCACTTT. Protein sequence: CAGSIVARTGGNSPLHF. The chain combines TRBV19 with TRBJ1-6; 7 bases line up with TRBD1. The CDR3 is made up of 17 amino acids. Germline lookup yields CDR1 LNHDA and CDR2 SQIVND (reference sequence).